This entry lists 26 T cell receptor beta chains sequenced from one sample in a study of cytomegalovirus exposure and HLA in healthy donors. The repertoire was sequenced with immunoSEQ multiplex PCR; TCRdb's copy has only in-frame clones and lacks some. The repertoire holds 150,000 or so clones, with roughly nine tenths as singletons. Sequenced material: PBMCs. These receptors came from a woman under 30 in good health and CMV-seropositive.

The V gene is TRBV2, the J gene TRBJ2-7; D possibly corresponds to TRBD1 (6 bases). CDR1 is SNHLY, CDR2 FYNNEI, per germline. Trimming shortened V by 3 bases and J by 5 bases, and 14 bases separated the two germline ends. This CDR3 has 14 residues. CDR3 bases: TGTGCCAGCAGTGATTGGACAGTCTTTCACGAGCAGTACTTC. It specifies CASSDWTVFHEQYF.

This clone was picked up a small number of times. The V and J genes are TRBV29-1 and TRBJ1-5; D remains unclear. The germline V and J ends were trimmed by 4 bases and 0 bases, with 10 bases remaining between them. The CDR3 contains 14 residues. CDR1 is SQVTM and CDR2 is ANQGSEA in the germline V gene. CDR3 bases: TGCAGCGTTGGGTCATACTATAGCAATCAGCCCCAGCATTTT. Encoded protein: CSVGSYYSNQPQHF.

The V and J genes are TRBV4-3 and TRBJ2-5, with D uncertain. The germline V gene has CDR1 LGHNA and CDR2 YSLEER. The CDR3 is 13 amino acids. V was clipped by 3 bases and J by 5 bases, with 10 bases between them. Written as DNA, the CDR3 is TGCGCCAGCAGCCAGACCCCCAGGGAGACCCAGTACTTC. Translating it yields CASSQTPRETQYF.

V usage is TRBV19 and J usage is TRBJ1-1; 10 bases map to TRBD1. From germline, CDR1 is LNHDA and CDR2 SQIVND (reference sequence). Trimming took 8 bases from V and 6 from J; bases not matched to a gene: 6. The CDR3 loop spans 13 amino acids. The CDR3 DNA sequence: TGTGCCAGTTCCTCCGGGACAGGGGCTGAAGCTTTCTTT. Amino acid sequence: CASSSGTGAEAFF.

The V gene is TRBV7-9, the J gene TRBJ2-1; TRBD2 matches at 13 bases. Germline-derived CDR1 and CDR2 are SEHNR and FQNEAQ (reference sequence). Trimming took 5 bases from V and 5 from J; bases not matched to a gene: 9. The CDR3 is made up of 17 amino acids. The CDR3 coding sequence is TGTGCCAGCAGCCCCTGGACTAGCGGGAGTTTGCACAATGAGCAGTTCTTC. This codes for CASSPWTSGSLHNEQFF.

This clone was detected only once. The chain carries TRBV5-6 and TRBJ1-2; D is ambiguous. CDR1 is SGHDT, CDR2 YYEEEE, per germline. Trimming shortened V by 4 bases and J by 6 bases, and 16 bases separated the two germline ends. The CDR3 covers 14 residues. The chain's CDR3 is CASSPGRFADGYTF. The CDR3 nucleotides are TGTGCCAGCAGCCCGGGGAGGTTCGCAGATGGCTACACCTTC.

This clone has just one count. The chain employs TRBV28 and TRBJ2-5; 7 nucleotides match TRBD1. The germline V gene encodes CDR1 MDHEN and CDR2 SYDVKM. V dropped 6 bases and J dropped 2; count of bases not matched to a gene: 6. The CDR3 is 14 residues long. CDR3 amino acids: CASSPGTVQETQYF. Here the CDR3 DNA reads TGTGCCAGCAGCCCAGGGACAGTACAAGAGACCCAGTACTTC.

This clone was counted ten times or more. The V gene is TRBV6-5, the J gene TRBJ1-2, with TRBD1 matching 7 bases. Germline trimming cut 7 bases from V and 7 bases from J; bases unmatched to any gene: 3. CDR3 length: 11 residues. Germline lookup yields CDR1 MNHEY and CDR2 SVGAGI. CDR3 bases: TGTGCCAGCACTCAGGGGGGTGGCTACACCTTC. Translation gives CASTQGGGYTF.

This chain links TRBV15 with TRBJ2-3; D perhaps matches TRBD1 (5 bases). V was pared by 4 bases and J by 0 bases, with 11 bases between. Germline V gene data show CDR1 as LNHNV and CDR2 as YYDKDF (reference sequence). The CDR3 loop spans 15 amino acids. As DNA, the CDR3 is TGTGCCACCAGCAAGACAGCTTTTAGCACAGATACGCAGTATTTT. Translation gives CATSKTAFSTDTQYF.

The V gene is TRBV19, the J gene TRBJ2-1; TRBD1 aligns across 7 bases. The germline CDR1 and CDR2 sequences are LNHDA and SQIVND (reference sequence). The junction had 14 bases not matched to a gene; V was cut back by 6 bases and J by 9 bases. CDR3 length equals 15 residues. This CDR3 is CASRPQGVGLGEQFF. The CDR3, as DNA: TGTGCCAGTAGACCGCAGGGGGTCGGTCTGGGTGAGCAGTTCTTC.

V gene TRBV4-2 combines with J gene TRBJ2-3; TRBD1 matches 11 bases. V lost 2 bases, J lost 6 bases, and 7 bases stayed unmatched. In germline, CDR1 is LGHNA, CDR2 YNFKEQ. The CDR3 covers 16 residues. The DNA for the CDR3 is TGTGCCAGCAGCCAAAGGGACAGGGGGATTTCGGATACGCAGTATTTT. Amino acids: CASSQRDRGISDTQYF.

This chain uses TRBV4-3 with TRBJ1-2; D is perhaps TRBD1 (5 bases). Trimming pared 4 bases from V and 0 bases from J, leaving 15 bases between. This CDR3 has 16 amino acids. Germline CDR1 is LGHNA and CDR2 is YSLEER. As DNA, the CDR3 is TGCGCCAGCAGCCCCAGAAGGGGTTCCGCTAACTATGGCTACACCTTC. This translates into CASSPRRGSANYGYTF.

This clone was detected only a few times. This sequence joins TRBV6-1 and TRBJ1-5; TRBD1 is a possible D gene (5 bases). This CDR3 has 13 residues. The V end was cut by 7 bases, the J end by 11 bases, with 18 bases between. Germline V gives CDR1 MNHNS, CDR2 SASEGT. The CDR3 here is CASTGGEEFAQHF. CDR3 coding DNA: TGTGCCAGCACGGGGGGAGAGGAGTTCGCCCAGCATTTT.

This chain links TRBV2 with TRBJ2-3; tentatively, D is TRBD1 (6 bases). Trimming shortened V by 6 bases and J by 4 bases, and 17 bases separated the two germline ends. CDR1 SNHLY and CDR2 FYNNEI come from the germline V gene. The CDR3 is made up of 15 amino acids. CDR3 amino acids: CASRAGQTPADTQYF. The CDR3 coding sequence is TGTGCCAGCAGGGCCGGACAGACGCCAGCAGATACGCAGTATTTT.

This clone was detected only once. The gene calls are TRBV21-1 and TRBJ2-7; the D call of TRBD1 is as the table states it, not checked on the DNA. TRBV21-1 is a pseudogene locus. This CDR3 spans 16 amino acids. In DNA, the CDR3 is TGTGCCAGCAGCTCGACCCGGGACAGGGGATTTGACGAGCAGTACTTC. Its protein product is CASSSTRDRGFDEQYF.

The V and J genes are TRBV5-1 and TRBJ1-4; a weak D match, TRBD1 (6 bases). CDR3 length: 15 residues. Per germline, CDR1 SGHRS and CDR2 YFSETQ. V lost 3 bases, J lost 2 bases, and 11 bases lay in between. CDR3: CASSSGQTTNEKLFF. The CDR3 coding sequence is TGCGCCAGCAGCTCCGGACAGACCACTAATGAAAAACTGTTTTTT.

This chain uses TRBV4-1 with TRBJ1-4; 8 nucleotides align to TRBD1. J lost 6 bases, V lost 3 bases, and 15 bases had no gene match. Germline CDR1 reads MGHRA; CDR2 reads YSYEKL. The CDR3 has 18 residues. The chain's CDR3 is CASSHGQGEILYDEKLFF. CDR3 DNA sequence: TGCGCCAGCAGCCACGGACAGGGCGAGATCCTTTATGATGAAAAACTGTTTTTT.

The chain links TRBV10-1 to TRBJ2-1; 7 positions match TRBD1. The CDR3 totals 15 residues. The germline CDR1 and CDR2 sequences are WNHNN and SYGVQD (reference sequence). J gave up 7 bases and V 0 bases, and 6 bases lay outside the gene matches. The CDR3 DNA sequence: TGCGCCAGCAGTGAGTCGGGGACAGCTGGAAATGAGCAGTTCTTC. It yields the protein CASSESGTAGNEQFF.

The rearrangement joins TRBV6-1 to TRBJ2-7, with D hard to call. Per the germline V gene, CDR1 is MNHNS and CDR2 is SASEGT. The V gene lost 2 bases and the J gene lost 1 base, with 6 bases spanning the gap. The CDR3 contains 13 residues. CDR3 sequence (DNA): TGTGCCAGCAGTGAAAGCAGGTCCTACGAGCAGTACTTC. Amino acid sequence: CASSESRSYEQYF.

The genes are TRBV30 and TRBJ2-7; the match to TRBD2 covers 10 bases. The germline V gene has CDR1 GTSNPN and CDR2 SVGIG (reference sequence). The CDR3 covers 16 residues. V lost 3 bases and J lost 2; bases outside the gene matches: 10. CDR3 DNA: TGTGCCTGGAGCTGGCGAGGGACTAGCGAAGCCTACGAGCAGTACTTC. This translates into CAWSWRGTSEAYEQYF.

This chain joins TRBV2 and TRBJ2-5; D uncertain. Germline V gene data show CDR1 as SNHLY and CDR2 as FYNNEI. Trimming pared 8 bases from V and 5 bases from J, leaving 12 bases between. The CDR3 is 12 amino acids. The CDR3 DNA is TGTGCCAGCCTATTAAGGAGTGAGACCCAGTACTTC. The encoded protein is CASLLRSETQYF.

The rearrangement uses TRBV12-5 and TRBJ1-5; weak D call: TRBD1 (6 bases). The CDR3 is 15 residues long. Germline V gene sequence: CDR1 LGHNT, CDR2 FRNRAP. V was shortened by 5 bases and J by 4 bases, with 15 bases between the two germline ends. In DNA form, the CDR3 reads TGTGCTAGTGGTACCTTACCAACAGGGAATCAGCCCCAGCATTTT. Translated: CASGTLPTGNQPQHF.

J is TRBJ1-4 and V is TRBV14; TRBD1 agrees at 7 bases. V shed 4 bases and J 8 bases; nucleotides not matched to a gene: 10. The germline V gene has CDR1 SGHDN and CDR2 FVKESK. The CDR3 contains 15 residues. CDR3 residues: CASSLRQGGGEKLFF. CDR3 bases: TGTGCCAGCAGCCTCCGACAGGGAGGTGGCGAAAAACTGTTTTTT.

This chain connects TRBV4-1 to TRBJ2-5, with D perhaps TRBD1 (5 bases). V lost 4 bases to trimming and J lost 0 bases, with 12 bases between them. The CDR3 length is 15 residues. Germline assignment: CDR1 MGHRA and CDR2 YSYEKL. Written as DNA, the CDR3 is TGCGCCAGCAGCCTGCGAAGGGGCGACCAAGAGACCCAGTACTTC. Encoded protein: CASSLRRGDQETQYF.

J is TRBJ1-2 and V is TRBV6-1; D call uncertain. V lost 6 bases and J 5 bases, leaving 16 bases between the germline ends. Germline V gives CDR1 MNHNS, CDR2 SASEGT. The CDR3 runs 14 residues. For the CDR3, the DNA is TGTGCCAGCAGGACGATGTTCGGAGGGTATGGCTACACCTTC. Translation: CASRTMFGGYGYTF.

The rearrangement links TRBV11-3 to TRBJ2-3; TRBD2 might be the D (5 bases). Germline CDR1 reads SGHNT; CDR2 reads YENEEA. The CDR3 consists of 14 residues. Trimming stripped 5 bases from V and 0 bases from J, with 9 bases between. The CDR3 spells CASSPRTSTDTQYF. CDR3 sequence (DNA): TGTGCCAGCAGCCCCCGGACTAGCACAGATACGCAGTATTTT.